This passage covers 22 T cell receptor beta chains from one sample sequenced in a study of cytomegalovirus exposure and HLA in healthy donors (dated by TCRdb to about 2017). Library construction relied on the immunoSEQ multiplex PCR assay. For the multiplex PCR, a mixture combining 60 forward primers for TCR Vbeta segments and 13 reverse primers for TCR Jbeta segments was used. TCRdb obtained this table from immuneACCESS and retained in-frame rearrangements with V and J assigned. These tables miss some clones; where compared with another copy, unresolved V genes account for less than half of the shortfall, and the remainder is unexplained. This sample's records show under 200,000 clones. 2% to 2.5% of the sample lies in the top ten. Specimen: PBMCs. These receptor sequences come from a man under 40 in good health and CMV-seronegative.

CDR3 DNA: TGTGCCAGCAGTTACTCGGGCAGGGTGGCGGAGACCCAGTACTTC. This codes for CASSYSGRVAETQYF. V and J are TRBV6-5 and TRBJ2-5; the D gene is possibly TRBD1 (5 bases). This CDR3 spans 15 amino acids. The V end was cut by 0 bases, the J end by 5 bases, with 13 bases between. CDR1 MNHEY and CDR2 SVGAGI come from the germline V gene.

V gene TRBV11-2 combines with J gene TRBJ1-3; possibly TRBD1 for D (5 bases). Per the germline V gene, CDR1 is SGHAT and CDR2 is FQNNGV. This CDR3 is 17 amino acids long. Trimming removed 4 bases from V and 0 bases from J, with 16 bases in between. The CDR3 reads CASSSMPGGFSGNTIYF. DNA for the CDR3: TGTGCCAGCAGCTCTATGCCCGGGGGATTCTCTGGAAACACCATATATTTT.

The CDR3 is CASSFSGSREQYF. Here the CDR3 DNA reads TGTGCCAGCAGTTTTTCGGGATCCCGGGAGCAGTACTTC. V is TRBV27 and J is TRBJ2-7, with D possibly matching TRBD2 (5 bases). With 3 bases removed from V and 7 bases from J, the gap between germline ends came to 13 bases. CDR3 size: 13 residues. Germline V gene data show CDR1 as MNHEY and CDR2 as SMNVEV (reference sequence).

V and J are TRBV18 and TRBJ2-7; TRBD2 might be the D (6 bases). Trimming took 8 bases from V and 1 from J, leaving 12 bases between them. From germline, CDR1 is KGHSH and CDR2 LQKENI. The CDR3 is 13 amino acids. The CDR3 spells CASTRDGSYEQYF. The DNA for the CDR3 is TGTGCCAGCACGCGGGACGGTTCCTACGAGCAGTACTTC.

The chain links TRBV7-9 to TRBJ2-7, with 10 bases aligning to TRBD1. Germline V gene lookup returns CDR1 SEHNR and CDR2 FQNEAQ (reference sequence). The length of the CDR3 is 14 residues. V dropped 5 bases and J dropped 6; count of bases not matched to a gene: 7. Here the CDR3 DNA reads TGTGCCAGCAGCCCCTCCGGGACAGGGGCCGAGCAGTACTTC. It encodes CASSPSGTGAEQYF.

This chain's CDR3 is CASSIWGDSNQPQHF. For the CDR3, the DNA is TGTGCCAGTAGTATATGGGGGGACAGCAATCAGCCCCAGCATTTT. The chain links TRBV19 to TRBJ1-5; possible D gene TRBD1, 5 bases. The CDR3 totals 15 residues. With 2 bases removed from V and 1 base from J, the gap between germline ends came to 9 bases. Germline assignment: CDR1 LNHDA and CDR2 SQIVND (reference sequence).

This chain uses TRBV6-5 with TRBJ1-1, with D perhaps TRBD1 (6 bases). Germline loops: CDR1 MNHEY, CDR2 SVGAGI. V lost 4 bases and J lost 3, with 12 bases in between. The CDR3 totals 14 residues. The CDR3 nucleotides read TGTGCCAGCAGTTGGGCAGGGGCACACACTGAAGCTTTCTTT. Translated: CASSWAGAHTEAFF.

CDR3 loop: CARSSGASIANNYGYTF. The CDR3 coding sequence is TGTGCCAGAAGCTCGGGTGCCAGTATCGCTAATAACTATGGCTACACCTTC. The V call is TRBV5-3, the J call TRBJ1-2; D remains unclear. TRBV5-3 belongs to the ORF category, with a function that is uncertain. Trimming removed 3 bases from V and 1 base from J, with 19 bases in between. This CDR3 comprises 17 residues.

V gene TRBV28 combines with J gene TRBJ2-7, with D tentatively TRBD1 (6 bases). The V gene's germline CDR1 is MDHEN and CDR2 SYDVKM. Trimming shortened V by 5 bases and J by 2 bases, and 16 bases separated the two germline ends. CDR3 length: 15 residues. The CDR3 spells CASSPSGTNPYEQYF. CDR3 DNA sequence: TGTGCCAGCAGTCCATCCGGGACAAATCCCTACGAGCAGTACTTC.

The chain links TRBV4-1 to TRBJ2-1, with a possible D match to TRBD2 (5 bases). The length of the CDR3 is 16 residues. Germline CDR1 and CDR2: MGHRA and YSYEKL. Between the trimmed V and J ends, which lost 1 base and 0 bases, there was a span of 10 bases. The CDR3 reads CASSQVPGSSYNEQFF. CDR3 nucleotides: TGCGCCAGCAGCCAAGTTCCGGGAAGCTCCTACAATGAGCAGTTCTTC.

The chain joins TRBV5-1 to TRBJ2-1; D might be TRBD2 (7 bases). Per germline, CDR1 SGHRS and CDR2 YFSETQ. The V end was cut by 4 bases, the J end by 5 bases, with 19 bases between. The length of the CDR3 is 16 residues. The CDR3: CASSHGGAYKNNEQFF. The CDR3 region has the DNA TGCGCCAGCAGCCATGGGGGGGCATATAAGAACAATGAGCAGTTCTTC.

V and J are TRBV2 and TRBJ1-2; D perhaps matches TRBD1 (5 bases). The CDR3 sequence is 11 residues long. The ends were cut back, 5 bases at V and 8 bases at J, with 9 bases in the middle. Germline values: CDR1 SNHLY, CDR2 FYNNEI. The CDR3 reads CASSRGVGYTF. DNA of the CDR3: TGTGCCAGCAGTCGGGGGGTGGGCTACACCTTC.

The rearrangement joins TRBV19 to TRBJ2-2; 10 positions match TRBD1. Trimming at V came to 7 bases and at J to 4 bases, leaving 12 bases not matched to a gene. The CDR3 is 17 amino acids. CDR1 and CDR2 from the germline V gene are LNHDA and SQIVND (reference sequence). The CDR3 coding sequence is TGTGCCAGTACCGACAGGGGGCGGGGTGGGGTCACCGGGGAGCTGTTTTTT. The encoded protein is CASTDRGRGGVTGELFF.

This chain links TRBV28 with TRBJ1-4; maybe TRBD1 (5 bases). The CDR3 has 15 amino acids. V shed 6 bases and J shed 3 bases, with 14 bases lying between them. CDR1 MDHEN and CDR2 SYDVKM come from the germline V gene. DNA of the CDR3: TGTGCCAGCAGGCGTCCCCAGGGTCCTAATGAAAAACTGTTTTTT. As protein: CASRRPQGPNEKLFF.

This chain uses TRBV29-1 with TRBJ2-7, with D hard to call. Germline CDR1 SQVTM, CDR2 ANQGSEA. The CDR3 totals 12 residues. V was pared by 1 base and J by 6 bases, with 10 bases between. The chain's CDR3 is CSVEGIRSEQYF. For the CDR3, the DNA is TGCAGCGTTGAAGGTATACGGAGCGAGCAGTACTTC.

This sequence joins TRBV18 and TRBJ2-1; TRBD1 matches 8 bases. The V gene's germline CDR1 is KGHSH and CDR2 LQKENI. The CDR3 totals 15 residues. Trimming cost V 4 bases and J 9 bases; bases outside gene matches: 11. CDR3 coding DNA: TGTGCCAGCTCACACACGGACAGGGCGAGGTTTGAGCAGTTCTTC. It yields the protein CASSHTDRARFEQFF.

The V gene is TRBV6-4, the J gene TRBJ1-1; no definite D call. Germline assignment: CDR1 MRHNA and CDR2 SNTAGT. The CDR3 runs 14 residues. Trimming removed 6 bases from V and 1 base from J, with 12 bases in between. The CDR3 sequence: CASRPHGQNTEAFF. DNA of the CDR3: TGTGCCAGCAGACCCCATGGGCAGAACACTGAAGCTTTCTTT.

CDR3 bases: TGTGCCACCAGCAGAGGGGGACTAGCGGGAGAATACGAGCAGTACTTC. It specifies CATSRGGLAGEYEQYF. The chain is built from TRBV15 and TRBJ2-7; 14 nucleotides align to TRBD2. Germline trimming cut 1 base from V and 4 bases from J; bases unmatched to any gene: 3. In germline, CDR1 is LNHNV, CDR2 YYDKDF (reference sequence). The CDR3 covers 16 residues.

The chain links TRBV10-3 to TRBJ1-1, with D tentatively TRBD1 (6 bases). CDR3 size: 13 residues. Trimming shortened V by 9 bases and J by 9 bases, and 20 bases separated the two germline ends. Germline lookup yields CDR1 ENHRY and CDR2 SYGVKD. The CDR3 DNA reads TGTGCCATGAAGTTTAACGAAGGGGGACAAGCTTTCTTT. It translates to CAMKFNEGGQAFF.

V usage is TRBV4-3 and J usage is TRBJ2-3, with TRBD2 identical over 10 bases. The germline V gene encodes CDR1 LGHNA and CDR2 YSLEER. V was pared by 2 bases and J by 5 bases, with 10 bases of the junction left unmatched. This CDR3 is 17 amino acids long. The CDR3 region has the DNA TGCGCCAGCAGCCAAAAGTCACTTCTAGCGGGAGTAGATACGCAGTATTTT. The encoded protein is CASSQKSLLAGVDTQYF.

The chain is built from TRBV2 and TRBJ2-5; 8 nucleotides align to TRBD1. The length of the CDR3 is 11 residues. CDR1 and CDR2 (germline): SNHLY, FYNNEI. J was trimmed by 11 bases and V by 6 bases; bases with no gene match: 5. The CDR3 loop reads CASSQQGEQYF. DNA of the CDR3: TGTGCCAGCAGCCAACAGGGGGAGCAGTACTTC.

The chain couples TRBV27 to TRBJ1-1, with TRBD1 matching over 9 bases. Trimming took 5 bases from V and 7 from J; bases not matched to a gene: 8. The CDR3 is 14 residues long. In germline, CDR1 is MNHEY, CDR2 SMNVEV (reference sequence). CDR3 coding DNA: TGTGCCAGCAGTCCCCGGGACAGGGTTGTTGAAGCTTTCTTT. This translates into CASSPRDRVVEAFF.